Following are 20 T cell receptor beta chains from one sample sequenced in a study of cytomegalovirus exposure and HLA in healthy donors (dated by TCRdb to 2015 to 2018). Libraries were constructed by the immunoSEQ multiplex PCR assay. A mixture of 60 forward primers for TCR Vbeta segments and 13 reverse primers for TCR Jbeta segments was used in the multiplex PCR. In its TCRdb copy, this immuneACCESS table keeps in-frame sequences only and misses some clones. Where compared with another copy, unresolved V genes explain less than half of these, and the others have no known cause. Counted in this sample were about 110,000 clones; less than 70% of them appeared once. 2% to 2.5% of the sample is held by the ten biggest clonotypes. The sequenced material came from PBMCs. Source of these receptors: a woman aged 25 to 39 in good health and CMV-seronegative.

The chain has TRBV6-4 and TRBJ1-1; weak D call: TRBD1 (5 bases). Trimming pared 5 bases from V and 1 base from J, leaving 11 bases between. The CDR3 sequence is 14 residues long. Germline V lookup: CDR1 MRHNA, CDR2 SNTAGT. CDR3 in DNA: TGTGCCAGCAGTTCGCAGGGTGGGAACACTGAAGCTTTCTTT. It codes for CASSSQGGNTEAFF.

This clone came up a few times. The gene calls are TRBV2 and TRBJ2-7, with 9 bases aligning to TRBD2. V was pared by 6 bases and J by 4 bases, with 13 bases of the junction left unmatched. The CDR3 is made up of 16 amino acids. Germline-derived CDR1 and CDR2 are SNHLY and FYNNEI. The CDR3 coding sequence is TGTGCCAGCAGCCAAGGGGTAGCGGGAGTTCTATACGAGCAGTACTTC. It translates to CASSQGVAGVLYEQYF. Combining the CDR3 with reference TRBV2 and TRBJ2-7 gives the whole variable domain EPEVTQTPSHQVTQMGQEVILRCVPISNHLYFYWYRQILGQKVEFLVSFYNNEISEKSEIFDDQFSVERPDGSNFTLKIRSTKLEDSAMYFCASSQGVAGVLYEQYFGPGTRLTVT.

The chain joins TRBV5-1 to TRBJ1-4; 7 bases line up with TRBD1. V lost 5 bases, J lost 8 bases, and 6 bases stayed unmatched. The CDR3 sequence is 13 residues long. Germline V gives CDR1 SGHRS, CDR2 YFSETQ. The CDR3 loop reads CASSRGTDEKLFF. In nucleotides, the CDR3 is TGCGCCAGCAGTCGGGGGACAGACGAAAAACTGTTTTTT.

The CDR3 reads CASSWRTVDGAFF. In DNA form, the CDR3 reads TGCGCCAGCAGCTGGAGGACCGTAGACGGAGCTTTCTTT. This chain joins TRBV5-1 and TRBJ1-1; D not certain. This CDR3 has 13 residues. The V end lost 3 bases, the J end lost 10 bases, and 16 bases lay between the germline ends. Germline assignment: CDR1 SGHRS and CDR2 YFSETQ.

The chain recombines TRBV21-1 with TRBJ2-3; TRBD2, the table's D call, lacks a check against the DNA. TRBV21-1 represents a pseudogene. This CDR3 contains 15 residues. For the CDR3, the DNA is TGTGCCAGCATCCAACTAGCGGGAGGGCCAGATACGCAGTATTTT. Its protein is CASIQLAGGPDTQYF.

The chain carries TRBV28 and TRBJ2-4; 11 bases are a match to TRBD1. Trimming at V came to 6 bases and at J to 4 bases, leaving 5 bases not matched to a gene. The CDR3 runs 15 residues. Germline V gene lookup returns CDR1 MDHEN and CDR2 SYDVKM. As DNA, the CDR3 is TGTGCCAGCAGCGGACAGGGGGCTGTGAAAAACATTCAGTACTTC. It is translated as CASSGQGAVKNIQYF.

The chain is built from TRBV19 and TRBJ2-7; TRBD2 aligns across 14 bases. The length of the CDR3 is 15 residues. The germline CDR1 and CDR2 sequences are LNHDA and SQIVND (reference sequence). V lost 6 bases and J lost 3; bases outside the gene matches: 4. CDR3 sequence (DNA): TGTGCCAGTAGCCCGGGGACTAGCGGGAGCTACGAGCAGTACTTC. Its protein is CASSPGTSGSYEQYF.

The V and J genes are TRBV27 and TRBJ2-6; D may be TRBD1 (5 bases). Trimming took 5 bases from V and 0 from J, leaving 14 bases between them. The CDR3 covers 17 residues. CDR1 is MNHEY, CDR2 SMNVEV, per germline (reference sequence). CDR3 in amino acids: CASSRDSPSSGANVLTF. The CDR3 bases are TGTGCCAGCAGTCGAGACAGTCCTTCCTCTGGGGCCAACGTCCTGACTTTC. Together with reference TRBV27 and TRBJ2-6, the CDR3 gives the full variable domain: EAQVTQNPRYLITVTGKKLTVTCSQNMNHEYMSWYRQDPGLGLRQIYYSMNVEVTDKGDVPEGYKVSRKEKRNFPLILESPSPNQTSLYFCASSRDSPSSGANVLTFGAGSRLTVL.

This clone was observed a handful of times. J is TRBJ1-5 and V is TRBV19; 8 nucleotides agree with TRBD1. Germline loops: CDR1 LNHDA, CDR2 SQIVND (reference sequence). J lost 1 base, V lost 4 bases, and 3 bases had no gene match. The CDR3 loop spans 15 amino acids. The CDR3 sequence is CASSRRQGSNQPQHF. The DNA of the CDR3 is TGTGCCAGTAGTAGAAGACAGGGGAGCAATCAGCCCCAGCATTTT.

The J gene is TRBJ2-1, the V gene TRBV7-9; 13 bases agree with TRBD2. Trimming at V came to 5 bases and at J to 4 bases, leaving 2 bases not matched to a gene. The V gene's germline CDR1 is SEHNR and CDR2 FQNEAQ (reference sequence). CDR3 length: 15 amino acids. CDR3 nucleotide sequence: TGTGCCAGCAGCACTAGCGGGAGGGGATACAATGAGCAGTTCTTC. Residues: CASSTSGRGYNEQFF.

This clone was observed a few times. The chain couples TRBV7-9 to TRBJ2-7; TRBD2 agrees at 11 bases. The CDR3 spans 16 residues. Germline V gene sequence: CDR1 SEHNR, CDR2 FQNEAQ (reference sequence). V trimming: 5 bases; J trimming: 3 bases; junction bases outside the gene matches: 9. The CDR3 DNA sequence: TGTGCCAGCAGCCCGGATTGGGGACTAGCGGTCTACGAGCAGTACTTC. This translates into CASSPDWGLAVYEQYF.

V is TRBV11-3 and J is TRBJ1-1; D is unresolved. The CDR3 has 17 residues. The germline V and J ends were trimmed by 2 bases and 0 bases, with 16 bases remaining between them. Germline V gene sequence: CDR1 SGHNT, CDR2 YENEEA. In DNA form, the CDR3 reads TGTGCCAGCAGCTTATACACCTCCGGAGAAATGAACACTGAAGCTTTCTTT. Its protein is CASSLYTSGEMNTEAFF.

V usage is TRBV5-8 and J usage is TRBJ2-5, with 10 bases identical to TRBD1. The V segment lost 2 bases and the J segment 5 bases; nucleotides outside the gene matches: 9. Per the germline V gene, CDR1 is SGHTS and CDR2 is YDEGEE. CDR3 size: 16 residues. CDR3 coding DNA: TGTGCCAGCAGCTTCGTGTGGGACAGGGGAGGCGAGACCCAGTACTTC. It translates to CASSFVWDRGGETQYF. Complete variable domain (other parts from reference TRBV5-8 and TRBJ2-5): EAGVTQSPTHLIKTRGQQATLRCSPISGHTSVYWYQQALGLGLQFLLWYDEGEERNRGNFPPRFSGRQFPNYSSELNVNALELEDSALYLCASSFVWDRGGETQYFGPGTRLLVL.

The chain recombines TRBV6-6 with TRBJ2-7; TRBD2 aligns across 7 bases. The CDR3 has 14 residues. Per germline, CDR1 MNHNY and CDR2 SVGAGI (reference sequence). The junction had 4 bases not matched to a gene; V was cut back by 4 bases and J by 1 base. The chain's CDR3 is CASSSQRDSYEQYF. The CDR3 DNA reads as TGTGCCAGCAGTTCGCAGCGGGATTCCTACGAGCAGTACTTC.

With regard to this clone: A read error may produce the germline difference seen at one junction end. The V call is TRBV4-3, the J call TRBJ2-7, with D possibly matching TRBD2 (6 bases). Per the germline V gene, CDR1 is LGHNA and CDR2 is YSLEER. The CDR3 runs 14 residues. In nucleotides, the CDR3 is TGCGCCAGCAGCCAGGTCGGGAGCTCCCACGAGCAGTACTTC. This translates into CASSQVGSSHEQYF.

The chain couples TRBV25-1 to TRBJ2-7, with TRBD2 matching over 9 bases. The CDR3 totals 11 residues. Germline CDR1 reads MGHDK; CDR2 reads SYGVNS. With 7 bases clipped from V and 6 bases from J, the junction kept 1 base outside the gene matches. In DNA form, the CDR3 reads TGTGCCAGCATACTAGCGGGCGAGCAGTACTTC. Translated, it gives CASILAGEQYF.

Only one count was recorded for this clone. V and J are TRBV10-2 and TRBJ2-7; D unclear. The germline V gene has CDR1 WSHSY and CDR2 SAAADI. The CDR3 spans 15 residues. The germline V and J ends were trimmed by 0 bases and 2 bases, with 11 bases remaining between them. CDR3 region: CASSESRKLAYEQYF. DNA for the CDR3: TGCGCCAGCAGTGAGTCGAGGAAGCTCGCCTACGAGCAGTACTTC.

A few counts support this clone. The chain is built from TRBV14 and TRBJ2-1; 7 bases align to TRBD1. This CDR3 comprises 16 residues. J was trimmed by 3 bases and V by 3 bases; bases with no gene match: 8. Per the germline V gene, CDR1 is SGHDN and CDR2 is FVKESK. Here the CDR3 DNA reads TGTGCCAGCAGCCAGGCCGGGACAGCCATCTACAATGAGCAGTTCTTC. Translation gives CASSQAGTAIYNEQFF. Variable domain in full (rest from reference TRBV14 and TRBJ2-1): EAGVTQFPSHSVIEKGQTVTLRCDPISGHDNLYWYRRVMGKEIKFLLHFVKESKQDESGMPNNRFLAERTGGTYSTLKVQPAELEDSGVYFCASSQAGTAIYNEQFFGPGTRLTVL.

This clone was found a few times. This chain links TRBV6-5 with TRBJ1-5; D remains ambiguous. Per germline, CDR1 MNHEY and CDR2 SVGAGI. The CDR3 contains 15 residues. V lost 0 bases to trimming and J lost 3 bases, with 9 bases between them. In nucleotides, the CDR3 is TGTGCCAGCAGTTACTCGACTGGAAACAATCAGCCCCAGCATTTT. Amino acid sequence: CASSYSTGNNQPQHF.

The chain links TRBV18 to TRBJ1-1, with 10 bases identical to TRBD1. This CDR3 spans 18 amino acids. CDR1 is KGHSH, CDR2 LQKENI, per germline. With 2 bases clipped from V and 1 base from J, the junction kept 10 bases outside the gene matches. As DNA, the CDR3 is TGTGCCAGCTCACCAGTGGGACAGGGGCCTGGCCCGAACACTGAAGCTTTCTTT. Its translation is CASSPVGQGPGPNTEAFF.